This T cell receptor (beta chain) derives from a study of T cells in Graves' hyperthyroidism and ophthalmopathy. Amplification yielded TCR beta CDR3 regions, with RNA transcripts as the source. RT-PCR in the first round (using the HTBI primer set) targeted the TCR CDR3. TCRdb processed the multiplex PCR reads anew with MiXCR; each CDR3 protein has one entry. The sample comprises some 500,000 distinct CDR3 sequences, approximately 24% of which are singletons, and roughly 12% rests with the top ten. The V end was cut by 7 bases, the J end by 3 bases, with 16 bases between. The CDR3 has 15 amino acids. Looked up from germline, CDR1 is MDHEN and CDR2 is SYDVKM. At least ten counts were recorded for this clonotype.

The sample consisted of blood. The chain recombines TRBV28 with TRBJ1-5; a possible D gene is TRBD1 (6 bases). The source of this sequence is a woman aged 30 to 39 with Graves' ophthalmopathy. CDR3 DNA sequence: TGTGCCAGCACCCTGCGGACAGTCCTCAATCAGCCCCAGCATTTT. This codes for CASTLRTVLNQPQHF.